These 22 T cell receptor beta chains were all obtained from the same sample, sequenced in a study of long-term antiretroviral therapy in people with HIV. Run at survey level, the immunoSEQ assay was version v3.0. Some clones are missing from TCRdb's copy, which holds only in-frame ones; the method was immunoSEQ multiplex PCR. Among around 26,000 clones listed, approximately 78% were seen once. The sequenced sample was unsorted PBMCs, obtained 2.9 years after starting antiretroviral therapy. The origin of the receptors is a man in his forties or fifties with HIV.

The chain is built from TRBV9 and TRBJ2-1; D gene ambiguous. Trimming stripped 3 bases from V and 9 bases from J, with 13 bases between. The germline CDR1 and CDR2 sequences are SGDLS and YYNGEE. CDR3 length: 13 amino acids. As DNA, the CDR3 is TGTGCCAGCAGCGCAGATCTAGGTGGTGAGCAGTTCTTC. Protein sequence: CASSADLGGEQFF.

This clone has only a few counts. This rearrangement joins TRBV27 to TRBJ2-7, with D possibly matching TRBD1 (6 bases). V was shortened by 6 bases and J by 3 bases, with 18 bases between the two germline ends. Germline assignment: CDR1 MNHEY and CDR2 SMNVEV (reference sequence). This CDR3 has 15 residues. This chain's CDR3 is CASRPRWDTYYEQYF. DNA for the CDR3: TGTGCCAGCAGACCGAGATGGGACACATACTACGAGCAGTACTTC.

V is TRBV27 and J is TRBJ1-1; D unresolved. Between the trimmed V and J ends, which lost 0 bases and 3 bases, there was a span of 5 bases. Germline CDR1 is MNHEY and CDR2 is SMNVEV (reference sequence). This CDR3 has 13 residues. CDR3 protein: CASSLSRDTEAFF. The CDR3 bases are TGTGCCAGCAGTTTATCTAGGGACACTGAAGCTTTCTTT.

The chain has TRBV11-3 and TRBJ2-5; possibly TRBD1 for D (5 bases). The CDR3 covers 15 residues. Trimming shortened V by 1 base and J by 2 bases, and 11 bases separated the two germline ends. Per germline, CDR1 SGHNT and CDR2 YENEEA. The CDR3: CASSLGQGDQETQYF. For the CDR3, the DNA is TGTGCCAGCAGCTTAGGTCAGGGCGATCAAGAGACCCAGTACTTC.

CDR3 in DNA: TGTGCCAGTAGTGGGGCTAGCGGATACAATGAGCAGTTCTTC. Protein product: CASSGASGYNEQFF. The V gene is TRBV19, the J gene TRBJ2-1, with 7 bases fitting TRBD2. The CDR3 covers 14 residues. V lost 5 bases and J lost 4; bases outside the gene matches: 5. The germline V gene encodes CDR1 LNHDA and CDR2 SQIVND (reference sequence).

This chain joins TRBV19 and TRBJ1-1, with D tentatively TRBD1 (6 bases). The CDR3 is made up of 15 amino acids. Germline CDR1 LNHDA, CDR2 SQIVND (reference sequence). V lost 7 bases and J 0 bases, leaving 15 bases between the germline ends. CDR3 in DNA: TGTGCCAGTACGGATGGGGGGGCACTGAACACTGAAGCTTTCTTT. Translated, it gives CASTDGGALNTEAFF.

The DNA for the CDR3 is TGTGCCAGCAGTTTCGCGGGGGGCTGGTATGAGCAGTTCTTC. Amino acid sequence: CASSFAGGWYEQFF. The chain joins TRBV27 to TRBJ2-1; 8 positions agree with TRBD2. After removal of 3 bases from V and 8 bases from J, the junction contained 6 bases not matched to a gene. Per the germline V gene, CDR1 is MNHEY and CDR2 is SMNVEV (reference sequence). The CDR3 runs 14 residues.

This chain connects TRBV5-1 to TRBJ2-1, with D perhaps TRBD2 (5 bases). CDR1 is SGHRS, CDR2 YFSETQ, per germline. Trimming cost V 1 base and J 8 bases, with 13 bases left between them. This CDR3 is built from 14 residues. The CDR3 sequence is CASSLIRLEDEQFF. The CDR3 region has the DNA TGCGCCAGCAGCTTGATTCGACTGGAGGATGAGCAGTTCTTC.

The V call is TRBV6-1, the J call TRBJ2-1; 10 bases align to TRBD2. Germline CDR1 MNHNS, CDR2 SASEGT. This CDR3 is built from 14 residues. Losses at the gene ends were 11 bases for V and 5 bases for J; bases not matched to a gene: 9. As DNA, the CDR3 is TGTGCCGTCCTTAGCGGGGGGCCTAACAATGAGCAGTTCTTC. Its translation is CAVLSGGPNNEQFF.

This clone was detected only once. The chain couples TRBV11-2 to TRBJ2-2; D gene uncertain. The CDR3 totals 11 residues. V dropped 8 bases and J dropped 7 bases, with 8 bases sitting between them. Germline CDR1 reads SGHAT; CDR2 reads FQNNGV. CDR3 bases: TGTGCCAGCGAGAGTGTCGGGGAGCTGTTTTTT. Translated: CASESVGELFF.

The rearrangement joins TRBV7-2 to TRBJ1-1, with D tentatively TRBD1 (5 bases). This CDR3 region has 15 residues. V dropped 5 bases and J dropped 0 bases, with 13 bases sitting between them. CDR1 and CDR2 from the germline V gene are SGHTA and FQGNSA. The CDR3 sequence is CASSAPGRMNTEAFF. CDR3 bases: TGTGCCAGCAGCGCCCCGGGACGGATGAACACTGAAGCTTTCTTT.

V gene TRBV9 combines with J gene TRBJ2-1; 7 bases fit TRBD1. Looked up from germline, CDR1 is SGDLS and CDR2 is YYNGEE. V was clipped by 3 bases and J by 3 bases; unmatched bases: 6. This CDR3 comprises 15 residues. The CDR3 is CASSARDRNYNEQFF. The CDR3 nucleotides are TGTGCCAGCAGCGCCCGGGACAGAAACTACAATGAGCAGTTCTTC.

The CDR3 loop reads CASSMGTGGETQYF. The CDR3 DNA follows: TGTGCCAGCAGTATGGGGACAGGGGGGGAGACCCAGTACTTC. V is TRBV6-1 and J is TRBJ2-5; TRBD1 matches 11 bases. V trimming: 5 bases; J trimming: 5 bases; junction bases outside the gene matches: 4. Germline loops: CDR1 MNHNS, CDR2 SASEGT. This CDR3 has 14 residues.

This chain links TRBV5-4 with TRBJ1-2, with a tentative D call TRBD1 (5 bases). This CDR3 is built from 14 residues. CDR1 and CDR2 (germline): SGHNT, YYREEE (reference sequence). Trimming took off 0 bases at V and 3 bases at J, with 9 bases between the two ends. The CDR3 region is CASSLGAGYYGYTF. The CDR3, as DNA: TGTGCCAGCAGCTTGGGGGCAGGGTACTATGGCTACACCTTC.

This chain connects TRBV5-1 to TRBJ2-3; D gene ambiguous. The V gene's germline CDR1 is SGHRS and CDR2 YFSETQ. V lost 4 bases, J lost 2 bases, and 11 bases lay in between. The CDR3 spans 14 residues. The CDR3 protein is CASSPGRNTDTQYF. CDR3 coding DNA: TGCGCCAGCAGCCCCGGACGGAACACAGATACGCAGTATTTT.

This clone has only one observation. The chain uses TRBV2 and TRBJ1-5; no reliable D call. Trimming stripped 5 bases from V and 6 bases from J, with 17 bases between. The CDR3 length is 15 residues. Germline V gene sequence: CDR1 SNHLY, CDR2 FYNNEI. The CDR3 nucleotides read TGTGCCAGCAGTTTTAGATCCTTCCGGGGTCAGCCCCAGCATTTT. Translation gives CASSFRSFRGQPQHF.

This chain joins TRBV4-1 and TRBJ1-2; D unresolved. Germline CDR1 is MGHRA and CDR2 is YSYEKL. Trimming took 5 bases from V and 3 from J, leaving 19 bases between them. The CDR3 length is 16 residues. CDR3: CASSSDPGSQYYGYTF. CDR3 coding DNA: TGCGCCAGCAGCTCCGACCCGGGATCGCAGTACTATGGCTACACCTTC.

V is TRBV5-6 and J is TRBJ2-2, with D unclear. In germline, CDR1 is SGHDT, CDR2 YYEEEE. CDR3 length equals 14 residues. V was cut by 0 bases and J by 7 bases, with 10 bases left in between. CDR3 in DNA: TGTGCCAGCAGCTTGGCCGGTATTATCGGGGAGCTGTTTTTT. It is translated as CASSLAGIIGELFF.

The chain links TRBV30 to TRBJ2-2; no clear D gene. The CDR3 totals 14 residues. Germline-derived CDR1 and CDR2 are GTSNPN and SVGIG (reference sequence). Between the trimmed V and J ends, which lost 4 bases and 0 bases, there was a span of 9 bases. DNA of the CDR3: TGTGCCTGGACTAAGGGCCCGAACACCGGGGAGCTGTTTTTT. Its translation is CAWTKGPNTGELFF.

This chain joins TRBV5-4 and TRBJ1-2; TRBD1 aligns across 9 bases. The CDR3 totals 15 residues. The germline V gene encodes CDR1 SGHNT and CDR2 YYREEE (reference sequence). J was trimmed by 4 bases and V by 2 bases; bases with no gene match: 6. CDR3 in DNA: TGTGCCAGCAGCTTAGGACAGGGGCGGGGCTATGGCTACACCTTC. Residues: CASSLGQGRGYGYTF.

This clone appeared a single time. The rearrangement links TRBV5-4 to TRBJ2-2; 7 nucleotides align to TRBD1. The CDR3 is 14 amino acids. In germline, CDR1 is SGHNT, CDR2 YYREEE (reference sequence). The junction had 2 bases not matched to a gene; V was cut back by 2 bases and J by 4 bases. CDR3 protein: CASSFNRGTGELFF. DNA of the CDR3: TGTGCCAGCAGCTTCAACAGGGGCACCGGGGAGCTGTTTTTT.

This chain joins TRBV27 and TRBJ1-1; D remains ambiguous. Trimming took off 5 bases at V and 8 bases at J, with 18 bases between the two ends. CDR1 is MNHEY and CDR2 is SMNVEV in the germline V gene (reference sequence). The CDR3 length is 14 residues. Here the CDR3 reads CASSPLPPGQEAFF. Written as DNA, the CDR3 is TGTGCCAGCAGTCCCCTTCCGCCGGGCCAAGAAGCTTTCTTT.